This T cell receptor beta chain was found in a study of blood T cell repertoires in COVID-19. This CDR3 contains 13 residues. Germline assignment: CDR1 SNHLY and CDR2 FYNNEI. Germline trimming cut 11 bases from V and 5 bases from J; bases unmatched to any gene: 8. This table comes from immunoSEQ multiplex PCR, and its TCRdb copy is limited to in-frame clones, with some not included. The sample consists of approximately 50,000 clones, about 85% of them appearing once. The source is a man aged 55 to 70 with acute or convalescent COVID-19. The chain has TRBV2 and TRBJ2-5; 10 bases align to TRBD1. Sequenced sample: peripheral blood. CDR3 nucleotides: TGTGCCGGCACCGGGACAGGGGACGAGACCCAGTACTTC. Protein sequence: CAGTGTGDETQYF.